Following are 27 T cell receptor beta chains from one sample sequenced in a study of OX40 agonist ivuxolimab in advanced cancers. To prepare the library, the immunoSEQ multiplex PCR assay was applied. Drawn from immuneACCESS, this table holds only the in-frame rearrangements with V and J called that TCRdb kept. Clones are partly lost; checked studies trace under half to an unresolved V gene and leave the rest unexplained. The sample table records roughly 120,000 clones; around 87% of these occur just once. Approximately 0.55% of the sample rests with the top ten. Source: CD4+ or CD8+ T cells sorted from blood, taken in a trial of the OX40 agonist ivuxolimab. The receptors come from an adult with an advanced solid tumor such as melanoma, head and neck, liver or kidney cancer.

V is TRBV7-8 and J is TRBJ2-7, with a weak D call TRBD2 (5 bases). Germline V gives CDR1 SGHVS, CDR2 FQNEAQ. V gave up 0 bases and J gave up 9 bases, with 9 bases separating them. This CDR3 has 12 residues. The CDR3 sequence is CASSLAAAVQYF. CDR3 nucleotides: TGTGCCAGCAGCTTAGCAGCGGCCGTGCAGTACTTC. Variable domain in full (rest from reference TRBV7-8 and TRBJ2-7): GAGVSQSPRYKVAKRGQDVALRCDPISGHVSLFWYQQALGQGPEFLTYFQNEAQLDKSGLPSDRFFAERPEGSVSTLKIQRTQQEDSAVYLCASSLAAAVQYFGPGTRLTVT.

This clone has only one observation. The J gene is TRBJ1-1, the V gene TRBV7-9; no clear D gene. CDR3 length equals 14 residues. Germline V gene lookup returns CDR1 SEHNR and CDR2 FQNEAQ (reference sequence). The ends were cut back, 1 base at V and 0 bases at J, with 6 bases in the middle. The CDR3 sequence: CASSLDQVNTEAFF. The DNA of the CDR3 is TGTGCCAGCAGCTTAGACCAGGTGAACACTGAAGCTTTCTTT.

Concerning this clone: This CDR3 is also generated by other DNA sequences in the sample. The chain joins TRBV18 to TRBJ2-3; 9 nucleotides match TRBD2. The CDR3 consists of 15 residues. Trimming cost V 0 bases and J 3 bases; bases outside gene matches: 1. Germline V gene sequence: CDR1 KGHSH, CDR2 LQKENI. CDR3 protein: CASSPPGLATDTQYF. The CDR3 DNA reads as TGTGCCAGCTCACCACCGGGACTAGCAACAGATACGCAGTATTTT.

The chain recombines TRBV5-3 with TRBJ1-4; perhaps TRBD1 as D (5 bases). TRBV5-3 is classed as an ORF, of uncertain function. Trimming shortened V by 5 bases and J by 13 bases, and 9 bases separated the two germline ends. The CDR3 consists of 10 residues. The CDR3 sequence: CARRWGILFF. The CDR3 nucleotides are TGTGCCAGAAGGTGGGGGATACTGTTTTTT.

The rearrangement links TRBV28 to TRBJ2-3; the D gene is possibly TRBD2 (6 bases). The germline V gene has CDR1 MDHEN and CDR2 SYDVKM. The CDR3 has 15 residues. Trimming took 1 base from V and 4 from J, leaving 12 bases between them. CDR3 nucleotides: TGTGCCAGCAGTTTATACGGGGGTTTGGCAGATACGCAGTATTTT. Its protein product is CASSLYGGLADTQYF.

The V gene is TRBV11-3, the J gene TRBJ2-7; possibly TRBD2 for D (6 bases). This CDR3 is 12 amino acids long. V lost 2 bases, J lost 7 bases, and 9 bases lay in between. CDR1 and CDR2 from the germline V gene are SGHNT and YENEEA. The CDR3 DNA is TGTGCCAGCAGCTTAATCGGGGGTGAGCAGTACTTC. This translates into CASSLIGGEQYF.

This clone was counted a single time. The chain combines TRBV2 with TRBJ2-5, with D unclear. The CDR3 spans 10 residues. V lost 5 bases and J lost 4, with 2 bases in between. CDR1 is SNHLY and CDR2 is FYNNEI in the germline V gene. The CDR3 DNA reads TGTGCCAGCAGTATAGAGACCCAGTACTTC. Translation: CASSIETQYF.

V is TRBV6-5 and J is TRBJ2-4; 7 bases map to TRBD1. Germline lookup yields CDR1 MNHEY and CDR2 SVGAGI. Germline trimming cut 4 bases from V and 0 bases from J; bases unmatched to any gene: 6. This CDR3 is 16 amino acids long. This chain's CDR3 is CASSLGQALAKNIQYF. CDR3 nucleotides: TGTGCCAGCAGTTTAGGACAGGCTCTAGCCAAAAACATTCAGTACTTC.

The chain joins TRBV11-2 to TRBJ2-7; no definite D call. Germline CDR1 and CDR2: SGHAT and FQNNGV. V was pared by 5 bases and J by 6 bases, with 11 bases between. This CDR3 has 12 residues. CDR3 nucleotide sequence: TGTGCCAGCAGCCAACTACGAACCGAGCAGTACTTC. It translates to CASSQLRTEQYF.

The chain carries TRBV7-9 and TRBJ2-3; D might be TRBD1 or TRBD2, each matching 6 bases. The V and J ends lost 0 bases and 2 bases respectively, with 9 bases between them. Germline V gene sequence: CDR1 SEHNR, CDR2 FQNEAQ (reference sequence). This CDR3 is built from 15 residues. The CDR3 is CASSLAGGSTDTQYF. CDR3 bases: TGTGCCAGCAGCTTAGCGGGGGGCTCCACAGATACGCAGTATTTT.

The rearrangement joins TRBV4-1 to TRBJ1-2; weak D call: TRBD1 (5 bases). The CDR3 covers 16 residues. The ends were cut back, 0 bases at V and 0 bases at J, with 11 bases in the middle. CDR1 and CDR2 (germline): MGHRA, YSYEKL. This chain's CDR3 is CASSQDWTKSNYGYTF. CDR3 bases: TGCGCCAGCAGCCAAGATTGGACAAAATCTAACTATGGCTACACCTTC.

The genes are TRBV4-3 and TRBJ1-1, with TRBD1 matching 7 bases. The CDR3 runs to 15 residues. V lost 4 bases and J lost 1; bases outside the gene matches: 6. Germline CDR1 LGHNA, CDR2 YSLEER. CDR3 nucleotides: TGCGCCAGCAGCCCACAGGGGCTCCAGAACACTGAAGCTTTCTTT. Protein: CASSPQGLQNTEAFF.

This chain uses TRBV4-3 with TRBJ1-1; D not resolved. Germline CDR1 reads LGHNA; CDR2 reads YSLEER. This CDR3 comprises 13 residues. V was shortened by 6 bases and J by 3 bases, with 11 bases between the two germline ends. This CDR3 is CASSGVGYTEAFF. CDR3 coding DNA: TGCGCCAGCAGTGGGGTGGGGTACACTGAAGCTTTCTTT.

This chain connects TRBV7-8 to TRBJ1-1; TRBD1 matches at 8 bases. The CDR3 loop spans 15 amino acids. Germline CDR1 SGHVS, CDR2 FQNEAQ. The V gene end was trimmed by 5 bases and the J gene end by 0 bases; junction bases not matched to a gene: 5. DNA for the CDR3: TGTGCCAGCAGCCTTCGGACAGGGATGAACACTGAAGCTTTCTTT. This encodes CASSLRTGMNTEAFF. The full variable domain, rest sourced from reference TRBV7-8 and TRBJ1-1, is GAGVSQSPRYKVAKRGQDVALRCDPISGHVSLFWYQQALGQGPEFLTYFQNEAQLDKSGLPSDRFFAERPEGSVSTLKIQRTQQEDSAVYLCASSLRTGMNTEAFFGQGTRLTVV.

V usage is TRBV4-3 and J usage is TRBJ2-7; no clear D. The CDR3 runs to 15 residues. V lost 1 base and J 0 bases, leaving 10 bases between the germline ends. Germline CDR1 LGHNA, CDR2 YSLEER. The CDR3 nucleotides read TGCGCCAGCAGCCAAGTGGAGACACGCTCCTACGAGCAGTACTTC. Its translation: CASSQVETRSYEQYF.

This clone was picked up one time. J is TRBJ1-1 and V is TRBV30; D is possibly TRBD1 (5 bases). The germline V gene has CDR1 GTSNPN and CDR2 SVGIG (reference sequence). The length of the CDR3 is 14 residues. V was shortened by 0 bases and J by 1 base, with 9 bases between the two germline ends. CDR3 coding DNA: TGTGCCTGGAGTGTTGGGGCGTGGAACACTGAAGCTTTCTTT. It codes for CAWSVGAWNTEAFF. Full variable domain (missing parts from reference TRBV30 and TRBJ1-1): SQTIHQWPATLVQPVGSPLSLECTVEGTSNPNLYWYRQAAGRGLQLLFYSVGIGQISSEVPQNLSASRPQDRQFILSSKKLLLSDSGFYLCAWSVGAWNTEAFFGQGTRLTVV.

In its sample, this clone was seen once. CDR3: CASSLAGQQREQYF. In DNA, the CDR3 is TGTGCCAGCAGCTTGGCGGGACAGCAGCGAGAGCAGTACTTC. The chain is built from TRBV5-4 and TRBJ2-7; TRBD1 matches 7 bases. This CDR3 has 14 amino acids. Losses at the gene ends were 0 bases for V and 7 bases for J; bases not matched to a gene: 7. CDR1 and CDR2 from the germline V gene are SGHNT and YYREEE (reference sequence).

CDR3 sequence reads: CASSHHQGVGTGELFF. The CDR3 bases are TGCGCCAGCAGCCATCACCAGGGGGTCGGCACCGGGGAGCTGTTTTTT. The chain joins TRBV4-3 to TRBJ2-2; TRBD1 matches 7 bases. The germline CDR1 and CDR2 sequences are LGHNA and YSLEER. The CDR3 is made up of 16 amino acids. Unmatched junction bases numbered 8, after V lost 3 bases and J lost 4 bases.

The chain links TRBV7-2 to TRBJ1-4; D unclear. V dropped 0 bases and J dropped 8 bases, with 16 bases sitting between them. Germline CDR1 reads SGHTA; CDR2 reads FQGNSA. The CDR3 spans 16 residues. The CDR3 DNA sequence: TGTGCCAGCAGCTTAGCCTCGGCTCCCGGAGAGGAAAAACTGTTTTTT. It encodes CASSLASAPGEEKLFF.

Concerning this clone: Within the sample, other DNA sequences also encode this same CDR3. The CDR3 bases are TGTGCCATCAGTGAGAGGGGGGGGCAAGAGACCCAGTACTTC. Residues: CAISERGGQETQYF. The V call is TRBV10-3, the J call TRBJ2-5, with a tentative D call TRBD2 (7 bases). The CDR3 has 14 residues. The ends were cut back, 2 bases at V and 2 bases at J, with 9 bases in the middle. CDR1 and CDR2 (germline): ENHRY, SYGVKD.

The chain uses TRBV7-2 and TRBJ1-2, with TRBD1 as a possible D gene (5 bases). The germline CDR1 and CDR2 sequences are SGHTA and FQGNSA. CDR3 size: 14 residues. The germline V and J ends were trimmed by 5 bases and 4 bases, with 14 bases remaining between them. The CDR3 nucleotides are TGTGCCAGCAGCCCGGAGGGACGGATCTATGGCTACACCTTC. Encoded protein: CASSPEGRIYGYTF. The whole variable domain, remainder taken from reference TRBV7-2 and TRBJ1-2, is GAGVSQSPSNKVTEKGKDVELRCDPISGHTALYWYRQSLGQGLEFLIYFQGNSAPDKSGLPSDRFSAERTGGSVSTLTIQRTQQEDSAVYLCASSPEGRIYGYTFGSGTRLTVV.

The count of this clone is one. The CDR3 spells CASSLKSTSGGFQETQYF. CDR3 in DNA: TGTGCCAGCAGCTTGAAGTCGACTAGCGGGGGTTTCCAAGAGACCCAGTACTTC. This chain connects TRBV5-4 to TRBJ2-5; 12 bases map to TRBD2. CDR3 length equals 18 residues. Germline CDR1 SGHNT, CDR2 YYREEE (reference sequence). Trimming took 1 base from V and 1 from J; bases not matched to a gene: 8.

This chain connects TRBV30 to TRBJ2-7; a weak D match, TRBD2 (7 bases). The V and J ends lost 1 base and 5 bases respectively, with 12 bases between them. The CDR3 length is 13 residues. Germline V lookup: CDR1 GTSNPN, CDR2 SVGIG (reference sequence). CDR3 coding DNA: TGTGCCTGGAGTGCGGGGGGCCTGCACGAGCAGTACTTC. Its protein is CAWSAGGLHEQYF.

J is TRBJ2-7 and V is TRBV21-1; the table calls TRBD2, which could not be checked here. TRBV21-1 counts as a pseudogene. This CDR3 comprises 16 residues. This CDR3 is CASSPQGGGSGKAQYF. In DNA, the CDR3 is TGTGCCAGCAGCCCCCAGGGTGGAGGGTCGGGAAAGGCGCAGTACTTC.

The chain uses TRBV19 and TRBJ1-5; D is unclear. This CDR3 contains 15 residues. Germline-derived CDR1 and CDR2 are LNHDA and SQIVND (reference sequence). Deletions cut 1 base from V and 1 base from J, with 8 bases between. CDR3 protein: CASSIGGPSNQPQHF. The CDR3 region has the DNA TGTGCCAGTAGTATAGGAGGGCCCAGCAATCAGCCCCAGCATTTT.

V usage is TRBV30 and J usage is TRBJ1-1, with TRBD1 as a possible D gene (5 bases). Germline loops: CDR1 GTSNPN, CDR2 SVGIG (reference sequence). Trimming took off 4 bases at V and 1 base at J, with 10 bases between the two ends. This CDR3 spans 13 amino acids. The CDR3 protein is CAWNRQRNTEAFF. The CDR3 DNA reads TGTGCCTGGAACCGACAGCGGAACACTGAAGCTTTCTTT.

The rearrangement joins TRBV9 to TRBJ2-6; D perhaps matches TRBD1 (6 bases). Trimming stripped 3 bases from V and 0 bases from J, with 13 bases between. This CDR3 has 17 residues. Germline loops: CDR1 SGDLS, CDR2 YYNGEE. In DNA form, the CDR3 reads TGTGCCAGCAGCGCCCCAGGGGCCCACTCTGGGGCCAACGTCCTGACTTTC. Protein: CASSAPGAHSGANVLTF.